This T cell receptor beta chain was retrieved from a study of cytomegalovirus exposure and HLA in healthy donors. Findings of the study overall: What was likely a sequencing artifact was a cluster of highly shared sequence variants.

Points on this clone: The antigen is undetermined.

Germline CDR1 LNHDA, CDR2 SQIVND (reference sequence). CDR3 length: 15 amino acids. Deletions cut 8 bases from V and 3 bases from J, with 17 bases between. The PCR had 60 Vbeta and 13 Jbeta primers. The assay was immunoSEQ multiplex PCR, and TCRdb's table has in-frame clones only and misses some. This table holds some 180,000 clones, about 83% found once. Input material: PBMCs. The TCR sequence derives from a female donor in good health and CMV-seronegative. V gene TRBV19 combines with J gene TRBJ2-1; D is perhaps TRBD2 (7 bases). The CDR3 here is CASSRRGGNYNEQFF. CDR3 coding DNA: TGTGCCAGTTCCCGAAGGGGGGGGAACTACAATGAGCAGTTCTTC.